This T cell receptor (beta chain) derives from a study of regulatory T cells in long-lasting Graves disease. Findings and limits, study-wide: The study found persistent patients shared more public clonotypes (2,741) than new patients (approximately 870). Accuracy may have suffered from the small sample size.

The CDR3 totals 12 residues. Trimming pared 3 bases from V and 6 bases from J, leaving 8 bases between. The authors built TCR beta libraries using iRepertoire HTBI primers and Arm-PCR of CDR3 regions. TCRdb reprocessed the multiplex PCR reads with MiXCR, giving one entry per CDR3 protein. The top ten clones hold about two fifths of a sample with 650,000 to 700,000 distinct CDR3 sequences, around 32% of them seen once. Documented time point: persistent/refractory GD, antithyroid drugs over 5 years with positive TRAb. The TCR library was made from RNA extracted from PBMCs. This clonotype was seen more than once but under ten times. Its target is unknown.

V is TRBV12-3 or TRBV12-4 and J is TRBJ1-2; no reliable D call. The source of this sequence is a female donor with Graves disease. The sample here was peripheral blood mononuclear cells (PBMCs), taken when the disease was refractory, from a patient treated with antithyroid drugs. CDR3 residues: CASSFSADGYTF. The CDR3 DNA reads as TGTGCCAGCAGTTTTTCGGCGGATGGCTACACCTTC.